The T cell receptor (beta chain) under discussion was sequenced for a study of shared clonotypes between healthy human individuals. Clones were sequenced by immunoSEQ multiplex PCR, and TCRdb holds only the in-frame ones, with some missing. This table has 2.5 million or so clones, around 90% appearing once. As concerns this clone: This specimen includes other DNA sequences encoding the same CDR3.

The origin of this receptor is a man younger than 35 in good health. The sample consisted of naive CD4+ T cells sorted from blood. Sample subset: CD45RA+ positively selected.

In nucleotides, the CDR3 is TGTGCCAGCAGCTTATCGGGGGGCTATGGCTACACCTTC. Encoded protein: CASSLSGGYGYTF. This chain links TRBV7-9 with TRBJ1-2, with D tentatively TRBD1 (5 bases). CDR1 and CDR2 (germline): SEHNR, FQNEAQ (reference sequence). This CDR3 has 13 amino acids. Between the trimmed V and J ends, which lost 2 bases and 4 bases, there was a span of 8 bases.